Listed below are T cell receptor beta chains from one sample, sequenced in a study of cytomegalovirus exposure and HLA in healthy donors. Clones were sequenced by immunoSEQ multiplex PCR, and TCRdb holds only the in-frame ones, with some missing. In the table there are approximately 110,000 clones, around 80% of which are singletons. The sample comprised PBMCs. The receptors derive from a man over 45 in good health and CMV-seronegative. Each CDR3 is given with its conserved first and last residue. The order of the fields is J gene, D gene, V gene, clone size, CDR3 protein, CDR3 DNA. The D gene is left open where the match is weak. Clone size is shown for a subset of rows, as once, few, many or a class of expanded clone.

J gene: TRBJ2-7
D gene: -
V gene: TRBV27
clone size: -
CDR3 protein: CASSLSAVNYEQYF
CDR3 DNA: TGTGCCAGCAGTTTATCGGCAGTGAACTACGAGCAGTACTTC

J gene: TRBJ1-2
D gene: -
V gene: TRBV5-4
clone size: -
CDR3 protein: CASRLEGGPYGYTF
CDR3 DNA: TGTGCCAGCAGGTTGGAGGGAGGTCCCTATGGCTACACCTTC

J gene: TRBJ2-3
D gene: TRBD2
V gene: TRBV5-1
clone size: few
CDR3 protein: CASSSRPGLATDTQYF
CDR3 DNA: TGCGCCAGCAGCTCACGCCCGGGACTAGCGACAGATACGCAGTATTTT

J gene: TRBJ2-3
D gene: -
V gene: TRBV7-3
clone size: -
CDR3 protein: CASSFTGDTQYF
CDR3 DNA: TGTGCCAGCAGCTTTACCGGGGATACGCAGTATTTT

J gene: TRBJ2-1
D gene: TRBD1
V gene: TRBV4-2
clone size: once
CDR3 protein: CASSQDRENYNEQFF
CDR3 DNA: TGTGCCAGCAGCCAGGACAGGGAAAACTACAATGAGCAGTTCTTC

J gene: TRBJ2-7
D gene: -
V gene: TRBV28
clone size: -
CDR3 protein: CASSSSDGTYEQYF
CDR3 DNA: TGTGCCAGCAGTTCTTCCGACGGGACCTACGAGCAGTACTTC

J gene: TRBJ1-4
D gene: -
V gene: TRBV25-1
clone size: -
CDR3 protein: CASSEGQINEKLFF
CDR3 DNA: TGTGCCAGCAGTGAGGGGCAGATTAATGAAAAACTGTTTTTT

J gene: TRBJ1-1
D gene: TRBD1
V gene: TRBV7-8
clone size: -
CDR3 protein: CASSRPGQGDTEAFF
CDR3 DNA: TGTGCCAGCAGCAGACCGGGACAGGGTGACACTGAAGCTTTCTTT

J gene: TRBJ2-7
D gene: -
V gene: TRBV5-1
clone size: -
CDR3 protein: CASSLTRGTYEQYF
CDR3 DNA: TGCGCCAGCAGCTTAACAAGGGGGACCTACGAGCAGTACTTC

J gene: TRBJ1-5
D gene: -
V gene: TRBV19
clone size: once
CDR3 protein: CASSSTGVSNQPQHF
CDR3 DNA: TGTGCCAGTAGTTCGACAGGTGTTAGCAATCAGCCCCAGCATTTT

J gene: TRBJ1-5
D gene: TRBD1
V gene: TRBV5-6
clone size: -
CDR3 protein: CASSLGQGGQPQHF
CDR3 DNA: TGTGCCAGCAGCTTGGGACAGGGTGGCCAGCCCCAGCATTTT

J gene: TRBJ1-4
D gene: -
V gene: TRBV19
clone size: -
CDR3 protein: CASSIETTYGAEKLFF
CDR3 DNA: TGTGCCAGTAGTATAGAAACGACATACGGCGCCGAAAAACTGTTTTTT

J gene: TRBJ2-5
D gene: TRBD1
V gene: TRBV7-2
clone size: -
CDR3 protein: CASSRDRASETQYF
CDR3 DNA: TGTGCCAGCAGCCGGGACAGGGCTTCAGAGACCCAGTACTTC

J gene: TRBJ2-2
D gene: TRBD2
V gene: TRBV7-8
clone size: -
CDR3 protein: CASSRTSSGWAGELFF
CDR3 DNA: TGTGCCAGCAGCCGCACCTCTAGCGGTTGGGCCGGGGAGCTGTTTTTT

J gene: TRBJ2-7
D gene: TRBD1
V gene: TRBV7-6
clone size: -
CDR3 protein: CASSPTGSGQGTYEQYF
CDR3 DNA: TGTGCCAGCAGCCCCACGGGCTCGGGACAGGGTACCTACGAGCAGTACTTC

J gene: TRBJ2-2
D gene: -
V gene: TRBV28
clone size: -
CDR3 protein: CATFRGTHQNTGELFF
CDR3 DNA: TGTGCCACATTTCGGGGGACCCATCAGAACACCGGGGAGCTGTTTTTT

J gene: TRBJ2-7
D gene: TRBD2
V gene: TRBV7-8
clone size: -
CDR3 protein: CASSPGPGGEQYF
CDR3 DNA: TGTGCCAGCAGCCCTGGTCCGGGGGGCGAGCAGTACTTC

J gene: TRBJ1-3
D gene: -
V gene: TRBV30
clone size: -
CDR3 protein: CAWQQGNTIYF
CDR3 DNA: TGTGCCTGGCAACAGGGAAACACCATATATTTT

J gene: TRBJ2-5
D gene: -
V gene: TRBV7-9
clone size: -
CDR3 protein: CASSSFLETQYF
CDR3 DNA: TGTGCCAGCAGCTCTTTTCTGGAGACCCAGTACTTC

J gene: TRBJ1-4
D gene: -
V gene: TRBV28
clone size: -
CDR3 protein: CASTKQATYEKLFF
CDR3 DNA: TGTGCCAGCACGAAACAGGCCACTTATGAAAAACTGTTTTTT

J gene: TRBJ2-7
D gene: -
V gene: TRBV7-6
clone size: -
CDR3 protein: CASSLGHSNYEQYF
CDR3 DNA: TGTGCCAGCAGCTTAGGGCATTCAAATTACGAGCAGTACTTC

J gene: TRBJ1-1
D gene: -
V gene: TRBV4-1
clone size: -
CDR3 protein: CASSHPPVKEGMNTEAFF
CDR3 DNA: TGCGCCAGCAGCCACCCCCCCGTGAAGGAGGGAATGAACACTGAAGCTTTCTTT

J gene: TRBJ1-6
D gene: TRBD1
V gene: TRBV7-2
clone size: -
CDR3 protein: CASSFDRGGSPLHF
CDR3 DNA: TGTGCCAGCAGCTTCGACAGGGGAGGCTCACCCCTCCACTTT

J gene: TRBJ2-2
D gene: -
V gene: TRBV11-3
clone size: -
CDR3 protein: CASSLAGLNTGELFF
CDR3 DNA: TGTGCCAGCAGCTTAGCGGGACTTAACACCGGGGAGCTGTTTTTT

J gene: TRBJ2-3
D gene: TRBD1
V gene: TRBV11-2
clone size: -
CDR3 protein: CASSTNRGAQYF
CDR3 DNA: TGTGCCAGCAGCACTAACAGGGGGGCGCAGTATTTT

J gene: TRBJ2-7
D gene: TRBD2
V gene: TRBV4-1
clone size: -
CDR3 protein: CASSQDSGRSYEQYF
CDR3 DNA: TGCGCCAGCAGCCAAGATAGCGGGCGCTCCTACGAGCAGTACTTC

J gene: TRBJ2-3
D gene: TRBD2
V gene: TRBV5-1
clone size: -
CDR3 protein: CASSLVTGGRVDTQYF
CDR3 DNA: TGCGCCAGCAGCTTGGTCACGGGAGGGCGGGTAGATACGCAGTATTTT

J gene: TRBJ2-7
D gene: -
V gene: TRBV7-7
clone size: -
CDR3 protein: CASSLGVGSVSGETEQYF
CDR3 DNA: TGTGCCAGCAGCTTAGGAGTGGGTAGCGTCTCGGGAGAAACCGAGCAGTACTTC

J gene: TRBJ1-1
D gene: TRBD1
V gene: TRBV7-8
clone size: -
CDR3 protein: CASSWTTGGFAEAFF
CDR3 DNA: TGTGCCAGCAGCTGGACGACAGGGGGCTTCGCTGAAGCTTTCTTT

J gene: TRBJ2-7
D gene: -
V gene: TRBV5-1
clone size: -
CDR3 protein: CASSLEGTNYEQYF
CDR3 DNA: TGCGCCAGCAGCTTGGAGGGGACAAACTACGAGCAGTACTTC

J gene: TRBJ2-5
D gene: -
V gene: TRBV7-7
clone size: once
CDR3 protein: CASSLELPSETQYF
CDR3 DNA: TGTGCCAGCAGCTTAGAACTGCCGTCAGAGACCCAGTACTTC

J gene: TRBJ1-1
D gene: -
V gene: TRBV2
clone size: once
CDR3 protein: CASSYRALTEAFF
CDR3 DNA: TGTGCCAGCAGCTACAGGGCGTTGACTGAAGCTTTCTTT

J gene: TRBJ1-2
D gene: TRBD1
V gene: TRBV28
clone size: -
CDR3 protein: CASSLPGQGPFYTF
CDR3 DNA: TGTGCCAGCAGTTTACCGGGACAGGGGCCTTTCTACACCTTC

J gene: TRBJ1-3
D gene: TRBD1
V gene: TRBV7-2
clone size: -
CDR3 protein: CASSLKGGQGITIYF
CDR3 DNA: TGTGCCAGCAGCTTAAAGGGCGGACAGGGTATCACCATATATTTT

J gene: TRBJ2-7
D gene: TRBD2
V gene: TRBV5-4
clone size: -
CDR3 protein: CASSSQGREGYEQYF
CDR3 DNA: TGTGCCAGCAGCTCCCAGGGGCGGGAGGGCTACGAGCAGTACTTC

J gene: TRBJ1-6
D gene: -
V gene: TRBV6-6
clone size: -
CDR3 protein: CASSYAGDVDSPLHF
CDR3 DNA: TGTGCCAGCAGTTACGCAGGGGATGTCGATTCACCCCTCCACTTT

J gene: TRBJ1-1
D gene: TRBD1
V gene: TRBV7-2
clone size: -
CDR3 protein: CASSSTTGQGEAFF
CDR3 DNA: TGTGCCAGCAGCTCTACGACAGGGCAGGGAGAAGCTTTCTTT

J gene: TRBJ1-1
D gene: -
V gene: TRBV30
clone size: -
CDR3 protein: CAWRTHQNTEAFF
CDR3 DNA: TGTGCCTGGAGAACACATCAGAACACTGAAGCTTTCTTT

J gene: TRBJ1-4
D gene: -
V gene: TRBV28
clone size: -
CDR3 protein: CASSLWGLTTNEKLFF
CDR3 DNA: TGTGCCAGCAGTTTATGGGGACTGACAACTAATGAAAAACTGTTTTTT

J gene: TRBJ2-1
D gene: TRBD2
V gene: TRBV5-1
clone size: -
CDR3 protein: CASSWAPSGDFYNEQFF
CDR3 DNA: TGCGCCAGCAGCTGGGCACCTAGCGGGGATTTTTACAATGAGCAGTTCTTC

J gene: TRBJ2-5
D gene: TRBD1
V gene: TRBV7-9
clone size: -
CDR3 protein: CASRTTGVETQYF
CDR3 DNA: TGTGCCAGCAGAACTACAGGGGTCGAGACCCAGTACTTC